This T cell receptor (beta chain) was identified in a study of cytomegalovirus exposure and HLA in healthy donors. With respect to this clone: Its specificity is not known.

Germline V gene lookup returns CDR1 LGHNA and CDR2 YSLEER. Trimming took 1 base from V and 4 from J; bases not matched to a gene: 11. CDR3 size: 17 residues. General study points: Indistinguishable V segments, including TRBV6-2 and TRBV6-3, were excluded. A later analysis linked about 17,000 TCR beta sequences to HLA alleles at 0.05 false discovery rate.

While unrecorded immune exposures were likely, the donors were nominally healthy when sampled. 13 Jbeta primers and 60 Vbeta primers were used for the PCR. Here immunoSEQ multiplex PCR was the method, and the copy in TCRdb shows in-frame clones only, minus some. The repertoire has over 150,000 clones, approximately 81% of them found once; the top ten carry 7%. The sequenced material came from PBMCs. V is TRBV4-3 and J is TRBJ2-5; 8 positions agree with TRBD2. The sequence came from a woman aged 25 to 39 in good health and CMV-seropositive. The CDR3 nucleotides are TGCGCCAGCAGCCAAGGGCGGGCGGGGGGCCCCCGAGAGACCCAGTACTTC. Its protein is CASSQGRAGGPRETQYF.